The clone carrying this T cell receptor beta chain has more than one count but fewer than ten. The antigen remains undetermined. V shed 5 bases and J shed 6 bases, with 7 bases lying between them. The CDR3 totals 11 residues. CDR1 is SEHNR, CDR2 FQNEAQ, per germline (reference sequence). Via MiXCR, TCRdb re-called the 5' RACE reads, giving one row per CDR3 protein. The sample gives around 31,000 distinct CDR3 sequences, more than 25% of which show up once; 45% is in the top ten. This entry is derived from a study of CD8 T cells in ankylosing spondylitis. Study observations and caveats: Matched ankylosing spondylitis synovial fluid reportedly contained a significantly enriched population of disease-linked clones.

The sequence came from a male donor with ankylosing spondylitis. The rearrangement links TRBV7-9 to TRBJ1-1, with D uncertain. Material for sequencing was synovial fluid, either unsorted or a sorted T cell fraction (not recorded which). In nucleotides, the CDR3 is TGTGCCAGCAGCCCCGGGTCTGAAGCTTTCTTT. It translates to CASSPGSEAFF.